The count of the clone carrying this T cell receptor beta chain is one. As yet, its antigen is unknown. The sample belongs to a study of blood T cells in healthy people across ages. Findings of the study overall: Long-lived donors exceeded aged donors in naive CD4+ cells and diversity. While age rose, TCR beta diversity per million T cells dropped in a roughly linear way. It was not known whether donors were CMV positive (a possible confounder of expanded clonotype changes). As naive T cell percentage varied, TCR beta diversity correlated strongly with it.

A second about 7 to 12 cycle PCR used barcoded and J-beta primers. MiXCR was run by TCRdb on the 5' RACE reads, yielding one entry per CDR3 protein. The sample has about 1.6 million distinct CDR3 sequences; around 36% are singletons. CDR1 is SGHDT and CDR2 is YYEEEE in the germline V gene. Germline trimming cut 3 bases from V and 0 bases from J; bases unmatched to any gene: 3. CDR3 length equals 16 residues. Material for sequencing was blood. This receptor was obtained from a woman aged 30 to 39 in good health. The chain uses TRBV5-6 and TRBJ2-2, with 9 nucleotides matching TRBD2. The CDR3 sequence: CASSSLAGPNTGELFF. CDR3 sequence (DNA): TGTGCCAGCAGCTCTCTAGCGGGGCCGAACACCGGGGAGCTGTTTTTT.